This T cell receptor beta chain is drawn from a study of blood T cell repertoires in COVID-19. Turning to the study itself: COVID-19 samples from acute and convalescent phases originated in the United States, Italy and Spain. The analysed material was cDNA or gDNA that came from T cells, B-cell-depleted T cells, or PBMCs.

Only one count was recorded for this clone. This CDR3 is 17 amino acids long. CDR1 and CDR2 (germline): LNHDA, SQIVND (reference sequence). Trimming at V came to 3 bases and at J to 9 bases, leaving 13 bases not matched to a gene. Per the authors' pipeline: Reference gene primer amplification yielded estimated nucleated cell counts. TCRdb's copy holds only in-frame clones and misses some; the assay was immunoSEQ multiplex PCR. D and trimming were read from the DNA, whereas the V and J calls and clone size are those reported in that table. The data contain under 400,000 clones, roughly 89% of them singletons.

The chain links TRBV19 to TRBJ2-3; 12 positions match TRBD2. Sequenced input: peripheral blood. The TCR comes from a man between 18 and 29 years old with active or convalescent COVID-19. The CDR3 sequence is CASSILAGGPSTATQYF. The CDR3 nucleotides read TGTGCCAGTAGTATTCTAGCGGGGGGGCCGAGCACAGCCACGCAGTATTTT.